The 26 T cell receptor beta chains reported below all come from one sample, sequenced in a study of blood T cell repertoires in COVID-19. Method: immunoSEQ multiplex PCR; TCRdb's copy keeps in-frame clones and lacks some. Of some 160,000 clones listed, approximately 88% are singletons. Sequencing was done on a sample of PBMCs or T cells enriched from blood (not recorded which). The receptor source for this set is a woman in her forties or fifties who had recovered from COVID-19.

This chain connects TRBV7-2 to TRBJ2-1, with no clear D. V dropped 5 bases and J dropped 8 bases, with 16 bases sitting between them. CDR1 and CDR2 from the germline V gene are SGHTA and FQGNSA. The CDR3 sequence is 14 residues long. The CDR3 bases are TGTGCCAGCAGCCTCCGGCGAACTAAGGATGAGCAGTTCTTC. Translating it yields CASSLRRTKDEQFF.

The chain joins TRBV2 to TRBJ2-3, with 8 bases fitting TRBD2. Trimming cost V 6 bases and J 5 bases; bases outside gene matches: 13. The germline CDR1 and CDR2 sequences are SNHLY and FYNNEI. The CDR3 runs 16 residues. For the CDR3, the DNA is TGTGCCAGCAGCTCCCCGGGGCGGGGGGAAGAAGATACGCAGTATTTT. As protein: CASSSPGRGEEDTQYF.

The J gene is TRBJ2-1, the V gene TRBV6-5, with D perhaps matching TRBD2 (5 bases). Germline CDR1 is MNHEY and CDR2 is SVGAGI. The CDR3 loop spans 14 amino acids. The ends were cut back, 7 bases at V and 2 bases at J, with 12 bases in the middle. DNA for the CDR3: TGTGCCAGCAACCCACTAGACACCTACAATGAGCAGTTCTTC. It yields the protein CASNPLDTYNEQFF.

The chain is built from TRBV2 and TRBJ2-2; D uncertain. V dropped 1 base and J dropped 2 bases, with 5 bases sitting between them. The V gene's germline CDR1 is SNHLY and CDR2 FYNNEI. The CDR3 covers 14 residues. This CDR3 is CASSEDINTGELFF. CDR3 DNA: TGTGCCAGCAGTGAAGACATTAACACCGGGGAGCTGTTTTTT.

This clone was counted only a few times. This chain connects TRBV5-1 to TRBJ2-1, with 8 bases aligning to TRBD1. The CDR3 spans 14 residues. The J segment lost 7 bases and the V segment lost 2 bases, leaving 5 bases of the junction unmatched. Germline V gives CDR1 SGHRS, CDR2 YFSETQ. The CDR3 bases are TGCGCCAGCAGCTTAGGACAGGGAGTTAATGAGCAGTTCTTC. Its translation: CASSLGQGVNEQFF.

The chain combines TRBV6-5 with TRBJ2-7, with D possibly being TRBD1 (6 bases). The length of the CDR3 is 12 residues. The germline V gene has CDR1 MNHEY and CDR2 SVGAGI. The ends were cut back, 6 bases at V and 4 bases at J, with 10 bases in the middle. The CDR3 DNA sequence: TGTGCCAGCAGACCTCAGGGGTACGAGCAGTACTTC. This translates into CASRPQGYEQYF.

The CDR3 DNA follows: TGTGCCAGCAGCTCAAGGACAGGGGTTTCCTACGAGCAGTACTTC. Translated, it gives CASSSRTGVSYEQYF. This chain joins TRBV7-3 and TRBJ2-7; 9 bases line up with TRBD1. The germline V gene has CDR1 SGHTA and CDR2 FQGTGA. V gave up 4 bases and J gave up 1 base; unmatched junction bases: 5. The CDR3 contains 15 residues.

The V call is TRBV4-2, the J call TRBJ1-3; D is ambiguous. V gave up 1 base and J gave up 0 bases, with 10 bases separating them. The CDR3 contains 16 residues. Germline lookup yields CDR1 LGHNA and CDR2 YNFKEQ. CDR3 nucleotide sequence: TGTGCCAGCAGCCAAGGGAGGGCTAGCTCTGGAAACACCATATATTTT. It is translated as CASSQGRASSGNTIYF.

A few counts support this clone. This chain connects TRBV29-1 to TRBJ1-2; possible D gene TRBD1, 6 bases. Between the trimmed V and J ends, which lost 7 bases and 7 bases, there was a span of 22 bases. Germline V gives CDR1 SQVTM, CDR2 ANQGSEA. The CDR3 is 14 amino acids. CDR3 bases: TGCAGCGCCCTCTCGGGGGGGGCGGGGTCTGGCTACACCTTC. It is translated as CSALSGGAGSGYTF. Full variable domain (missing parts from reference TRBV29-1 and TRBJ1-2): SAVISQKPSRDICQRGTSLTIQCQVDSQVTMMFWYRQQPGQSLTLIATANQGSEATYESGFVIDKFPISRPNLTFSTLTVSNMSPEDSSIYLCSALSGGAGSGYTFGSGTRLTVV.

The CDR3 loop reads CASRHRSAVAFF. The CDR3 DNA sequence: TGTGCCAGCAGACACCGTTCCGCCGTAGCTTTCTTT. This sequence joins TRBV6-5 and TRBJ1-1; D not certain. The CDR3 sequence is 12 residues long. Germline-derived CDR1 and CDR2 are MNHEY and SVGAGI. Trimming took 6 bases from V and 10 from J, leaving 15 bases between them.

V usage is TRBV18 and J usage is TRBJ2-7; perhaps TRBD1 as D (6 bases). This CDR3 is built from 14 residues. V lost 3 bases and J 5 bases, leaving 14 bases between the germline ends. Per germline, CDR1 KGHSH and CDR2 LQKENI. CDR3 loop: CASSPSRGKHEQYF. Here the CDR3 DNA reads TGTGCCAGCTCACCCTCGAGGGGGAAGCACGAGCAGTACTTC. Supplemented by reference TRBV18 and TRBJ2-7, the full variable domain reads NAGVMQNPRHLVRRRGQEARLRCSPMKGHSHVYWYRQLPEEGLKFMVYLQKENIIDESGMPKERFSAEFPKEGPSILRIQQVVRGDSAAYFCASSPSRGKHEQYFGPGTRLTVT.

The chain uses TRBV6-5 and TRBJ2-5; weak D call: TRBD2 (6 bases). Germline values: CDR1 MNHEY, CDR2 SVGAGI. Deletions cut 5 bases from V and 0 bases from J, with 10 bases between. The CDR3 contains 14 residues. CDR3 region: CASSHRDYQETQYF. In DNA form, the CDR3 reads TGTGCCAGCAGTCACCGGGACTACCAAGAGACCCAGTACTTC.

The chain uses TRBV19 and TRBJ2-2; a possible D gene is TRBD1 (6 bases). The V and J ends lost 3 bases and 4 bases respectively, with 12 bases between them. Germline values: CDR1 LNHDA, CDR2 SQIVND (reference sequence). CDR3 length: 15 residues. The CDR3 reads CASSMVGAGTGELFF. The CDR3 DNA reads TGTGCCAGTAGTATGGTGGGGGCCGGCACCGGGGAGCTGTTTTTT.

The chain couples TRBV19 to TRBJ2-5, with TRBD1 matching over 9 bases. CDR3 length: 16 amino acids. CDR1 is LNHDA, CDR2 SQIVND, per germline (reference sequence). V trimming: 8 bases; J trimming: 5 bases; junction bases outside the gene matches: 15. The CDR3 coding sequence is TGTGCCAGTGGGATACAGGGGGCGATTGGCGGCGAGACCCAGTACTTC. Translated, it gives CASGIQGAIGGETQYF. The full variable domain, completed using reference TRBV19 and TRBJ2-5, is DGGITQSPKYLFRKEGQNVTLSCEQNLNHDAMYWYRQDPGQGLRLIYYSQIVNDFQKGDIAEGYSVSREKKESFPLTVTSAQKNPTAFYLCASGIQGAIGGETQYFGPGTRLLVL.

This chain links TRBV4-1 with TRBJ2-1; D may be TRBD1 (6 bases). V dropped 6 bases and J dropped 2 bases, with 14 bases sitting between them. In germline, CDR1 is MGHRA, CDR2 YSYEKL. The CDR3 sequence is 15 residues long. The CDR3 reads CASRGRTEAYNEQFF. DNA of the CDR3: TGCGCCAGCAGGGGACGGACAGAGGCCTACAATGAGCAGTTCTTC.

The chain is built from TRBV7-6 and TRBJ2-2; D possibly corresponds to TRBD1 (5 bases). Per the germline V gene, CDR1 is SGHVS and CDR2 is FNYEAQ. Trimming pared 4 bases from V and 5 bases from J, leaving 11 bases between. There are 14 residues in the CDR3. CDR3 in DNA: TGTGCCAGCAGCTCACCCAGGGTTACCGGGGAGCTGTTTTTT. As protein: CASSSPRVTGELFF.

The genes are TRBV4-2 and TRBJ1-2; tentatively, D is TRBD1 (5 bases). Trimming removed 4 bases at V and 7 bases at J, with 19 bases between. This CDR3 region has 15 residues. Germline CDR1 reads LGHNA; CDR2 reads YNFKEQ. The CDR3 sequence is CASSPGGVESGGYTF. The CDR3 coding sequence is TGTGCCAGCAGCCCCGGAGGGGTTGAAAGTGGTGGCTACACCTTC.

The rearrangement links TRBV11-3 to TRBJ2-3; the D gene is possibly TRBD2 (6 bases). The CDR3 sequence is 15 residues long. Per the germline V gene, CDR1 is SGHNT and CDR2 is YENEEA. Trimming removed 1 base from V and 6 bases from J, with 14 bases in between. The CDR3 region has the DNA TGTGCCAGCAGCTTAGCAGGCCATGGGGGGGATACGCAGTATTTT. Encoded protein: CASSLAGHGGDTQYF.

This clone is a singleton in its sample. The chain joins TRBV9 to TRBJ2-4; TRBD2 is a possible D gene (6 bases). Per germline, CDR1 SGDLS and CDR2 YYNGEE. Trimming took off 3 bases at V and 5 bases at J, with 21 bases between the two ends. The CDR3 is 17 amino acids. The CDR3 reads CASSAPGGASSENIQYF. The CDR3 DNA reads TGTGCCAGCAGCGCCCCCGGGGGAGCTAGCTCGGAAAACATTCAGTACTTC.

The CDR3 spells CASSQPRGPQYF. For the CDR3, the DNA is TGCGCCAGCAGCCAACCCCGCGGTCCGCAGTACTTC. The chain carries TRBV4-1 and TRBJ2-7, with no clear D. Germline CDR1 MGHRA, CDR2 YSYEKL. Trimming took 2 bases from V and 9 from J, leaving 11 bases between them. This CDR3 spans 12 amino acids.

V gene TRBV4-3 combines with J gene TRBJ2-3; TRBD2 agrees at 10 bases. Germline assignment: CDR1 LGHNA and CDR2 YSLEER. The CDR3 loop spans 15 amino acids. Losses at the gene ends were 4 bases for V and 1 base for J; bases not matched to a gene: 2. Here the CDR3 DNA reads TGCGCCAGCAGCCGAGGGACTAGCGGCACAGATACGCAGTATTTT. Protein sequence: CASSRGTSGTDTQYF.

V gene TRBV11-3 combines with J gene TRBJ2-7; 11 positions agree with TRBD1. The CDR3 is made up of 14 amino acids. V shed 1 base and J 6 bases; nucleotides not matched to a gene: 2. Germline CDR1 SGHNT, CDR2 YENEEA. The CDR3 loop reads CASSLVGTGGEQYF. The DNA for the CDR3 is TGTGCCAGCAGCTTAGTAGGGACAGGGGGCGAGCAGTACTTC.

This clone appeared a single time. The rearrangement joins TRBV12-3 or TRBV12-4 to TRBJ2-3; D is undetermined. The CDR3 is 11 amino acids. Trimming left V 1 base short and J 12 bases short, with 8 bases between. The CDR3 coding sequence is TGTGCCAGCAGTTTAGAGAATAGACAGTATTTT. Protein: CASSLENRQYF.

The rearrangement joins TRBV7-2 to TRBJ2-2, with 9 bases matching TRBD2. Trimming took 5 bases from V and 7 from J; bases not matched to a gene: 11. Germline values: CDR1 SGHTA, CDR2 FQGNSA. The CDR3 has 16 residues. The CDR3 DNA reads TGTGCCAGCAGCGGCACGCGGGGGGGCCGGAACGGGGAGCTGTTTTTT. Translation gives CASSGTRGGRNGELFF.

V is TRBV18 and J is TRBJ1-1; possible D gene TRBD1, 6 bases. CDR1 and CDR2 from the germline V gene are KGHSH and LQKENI. This CDR3 region has 15 residues. V was shortened by 0 bases and J by 4 bases, with 12 bases between the two germline ends. The CDR3, as DNA: TGTGCCAGCTCACCACCAGGGGGGGACGTCACTGAAGCTTTCTTT. The encoded protein is CASSPPGGDVTEAFF.

This chain uses TRBV7-3 with TRBJ2-1; 10 nucleotides align to TRBD2. The CDR3 contains 15 residues. CDR1 and CDR2 (germline): SGHTA, FQGTGA. J lost 7 bases, V lost 0 bases, and 3 bases had no gene match. The CDR3 region has the DNA TGTGCCAGCAGCTTAACTAGCGGGGGGATGAATGAGCAGTTCTTC. This sequence encodes CASSLTSGGMNEQFF.